The 20 T cell receptor beta chains presented below share a single source sample, sequenced in a study of regulatory T cells in long-lasting Graves disease. Time point of the sample: persistent/refractory GD, antithyroid drugs over 5 years with positive TRAb. The TCR library was made from RNA that had been extracted from PBMCs in TRIzol. Researchers made TCR beta libraries by using iRepertoire HTBI primers and running Arm-PCR on CDR3 regions. Via MiXCR, TCRdb re-called the multiplex PCR reads, giving one row per CDR3 protein. The repertoire holds 300,000 to 350,000 distinct CDR3 sequences, with 15% to 20% as singletons. The sequenced sample was peripheral blood mononuclear cells (PBMCs), obtained when the disease was refractory, from a patient treated with antithyroid drugs. The receptor set was obtained from a female donor with Graves disease.

This clonotype turned up a few times. The CDR3 loop reads CASSFGQIGNQPQHF. DNA of the CDR3: TGTGCCAGTAGTTTCGGGCAGATTGGCAATCAGCCCCAGCATTTT. The V call is TRBV19, the J call TRBJ1-5; D is undetermined. Germline CDR1 reads LNHDA; CDR2 reads SQIVND (reference sequence). The V end lost 5 bases, the J end lost 2 bases, and 13 bases lay between the germline ends. This CDR3 spans 15 amino acids.

This rearrangement joins TRBV4-1 to TRBJ1-2, with TRBD1 identical over 10 bases. CDR3 length: 14 amino acids. Germline V gene data show CDR1 as MGHRA and CDR2 as YSYEKL. After removal of 3 bases from V and 8 bases from J, the junction contained 6 bases not matched to a gene. CDR3 sequence reads: CASSQPRTGGGYTF. CDR3 nucleotides: TGCGCCAGCAGCCAGCCCAGGACAGGGGGGGGCTACACCTTC.

The V and J genes are TRBV7-2 and TRBJ1-2; D is possibly TRBD1 (6 bases). The CDR3 has 17 amino acids. Germline lookup yields CDR1 SGHTA and CDR2 FQGNSA. The germline V and J ends were trimmed by 5 bases and 2 bases, with 21 bases remaining between them. In DNA, the CDR3 is TGTGCCAGCAGCGCGCAAATCCCGGGACAACCGAACTATGGCTACACCTTC. Its translation is CASSAQIPGQPNYGYTF.

Ten or more counts support this clonotype. This sequence joins TRBV12-3 or TRBV12-4 and TRBJ1-4; no clear D. The CDR3 length is 13 residues. Trimming stripped 5 bases from V and 8 bases from J, with 12 bases between. In DNA, the CDR3 is TGTGCCAGCAGTCTAAGACGGGGAGAAAAACTGTTTTTT. Translation gives CASSLRRGEKLFF.

The V gene is TRBV6-1, the J gene TRBJ1-1, with D possibly TRBD1 on 6 matching bases. This CDR3 is 15 amino acids long. V lost 4 bases, J lost 0 bases, and 12 bases lay in between. Germline assignment: CDR1 MNHNS and CDR2 SASEGT. CDR3 in amino acids: CASSGGDTLNTEAFF. The CDR3, as DNA: TGTGCCAGCAGTGGGGGGGACACCTTGAACACTGAAGCTTTCTTT.

The sample holds many counts of this clonotype. This sequence joins TRBV29-1 and TRBJ2-5, with D tentatively TRBD2 (5 bases). V dropped 6 bases and J dropped 5 bases, with 25 bases sitting between them. Germline assignment: CDR1 SQVTM and CDR2 ANQGSEA. This CDR3 region has 16 residues. This CDR3 reads CSVCSQRTAGRETQYF. Here the CDR3 DNA reads TGCAGCGTCTGCTCGCAAAGAACCGCGGGCAGGGAGACCCAGTACTTC.

The V call is TRBV11-2, the J call TRBJ2-3, with D possibly TRBD2 on 5 matching bases. Per the germline V gene, CDR1 is SGHAT and CDR2 is FQNNGV. CDR3 length: 16 amino acids. The V end was cut by 2 bases, the J end by 2 bases, with 14 bases between. CDR3 loop: CASSLLPSGSTDTQYF. The CDR3 DNA is TGTGCCAGCAGCTTACTCCCGTCGGGGTCCACAGATACGCAGTATTTT.

The rearrangement links TRBV11-2 to TRBJ2-1, with D possibly being TRBD2 (6 bases). The CDR3 contains 15 residues. CDR1 is SGHAT, CDR2 FQNNGV, per germline. V was shortened by 0 bases and J by 10 bases, with 16 bases between the two germline ends. CDR3 nucleotides: TGTGCCAGCAGCTTAGATCTTCTAGCGTCCTCCGAGCAGTTCTTC. This encodes CASSLDLLASSEQFF.

This clonotype was detected many times. This chain uses TRBV11-3 with TRBJ2-7; possibly TRBD1 or TRBD2 for D (5 bases each). Germline CDR1 SGHNT, CDR2 YENEEA. Trimming pared 5 bases from V and 1 base from J, leaving 12 bases between. This CDR3 has 14 amino acids. CDR3 nucleotide sequence: TGTGCCAGCAGCGGATTTGGGGGTTCCTACGAGCAGTACTTC. It yields the protein CASSGFGGSYEQYF.

V is TRBV19 and J is TRBJ2-5, with D perhaps matching TRBD2 (5 bases). Germline assignment: CDR1 LNHDA and CDR2 SQIVND (reference sequence). CDR3 length equals 13 residues. Deletions cut 4 bases from V and 2 bases from J, with 8 bases between. The CDR3 region is CASSRTHQETQYF. As DNA, the CDR3 is TGTGCCAGTAGTAGGACTCATCAAGAGACCCAGTACTTC.

On this clonotype itself: At one end, the junction sequence differs from germline, possibly due to a read error. The J gene is TRBJ1-1, the V gene TRBV12-3 or TRBV12-4; D gene uncertain. The CDR3 length is 13 residues. The CDR3 bases are TGTGCCAGCAGTTTAGTGTGGAACACTGGAGCTTTCTTT. Amino acids: CASSLVWNTGAFF.

A few counts support this clonotype. The chain couples TRBV24-1 to TRBJ1-4; possibly TRBD1 for D (5 bases). This CDR3 contains 19 residues. V lost 5 bases to trimming and J lost 6 bases, with 27 bases between them. The germline gives CDR1 KGHDR, CDR2 SFDVKD. CDR3 bases: TGTGCCACCAGTGGGGAGGGACGCCCGTCCGTGTACGGAGATGAAAAACTGTTTTTT. As protein: CATSGEGRPSVYGDEKLFF.

This clonotype was seen repeatedly, ten times or more. J is TRBJ1-3 and V is TRBV7-9, with a tentative D call TRBD1 (6 bases). CDR1 SEHNR and CDR2 FQNEAQ come from the germline V gene (reference sequence). This CDR3 contains 15 residues. V lost 5 bases, J lost 3 bases, and 14 bases lay in between. The CDR3 sequence: CASSASTGYGNTIYF. Written as DNA, the CDR3 is TGTGCCAGCAGCGCGTCGACAGGTTATGGAAACACCATATATTTT. Filled out from reference TRBV7-9 and TRBJ1-3, the complete variable domain reads DTGVSQNPRHKITKRGQNVTFRCDPISEHNRLYWYRQTLGQGPEFLTYFQNEAQLEKSRLLSDRFSAERPKGSFSTLEIQRTEQGDSAMYLCASSASTGYGNTIYFGEGSWLTVV.

This clonotype was recorded at least ten times. The J gene is TRBJ2-5, the V gene TRBV7-9; D perhaps matches TRBD2 (5 bases). Germline lookup yields CDR1 SEHNR and CDR2 FQNEAQ (reference sequence). CDR3 size: 16 residues. V lost 4 bases and J lost 5, with 20 bases in between. The CDR3 loop is CASSSDRAELEETQYF. The DNA for the CDR3 is TGTGCCAGCAGCTCCGACCGGGCCGAACTAGAGGAGACCCAGTACTTC.

This chain links TRBV19 with TRBJ1-5, with unresolved D. Germline CDR1 reads LNHDA; CDR2 reads SQIVND (reference sequence). Trimming left V 5 bases short and J 4 bases short, with 21 bases between. The CDR3 spans 17 residues. Written as DNA, the CDR3 is TGTGCCAGTAGTCCGCCTTTCGGGAGAGGATCAAATCAGCCCCAGCATTTT. This codes for CASSPPFGRGSNQPQHF.

This clonotype came up once. V gene TRBV13 combines with J gene TRBJ2-1; TRBD2 is a possible D gene (5 bases). The CDR3 length is 11 residues. Per the germline V gene, CDR1 is PRHDT and CDR2 is FYEKMQ (reference sequence). The germline V and J ends were trimmed by 6 bases and 9 bases, with 9 bases remaining between them. DNA for the CDR3: TGTGCCAGCAGTTCCGGGGTTGAGCAGTTCTTC. Translated, it gives CASSSGVEQFF.

In its sample, this clonotype was seen many times. CDR3 DNA: TGTGCCAGCTCACCATGGTCAGGGGGCAAAGAGACCCAGTACTTC. Translation: CASSPWSGGKETQYF. The chain links TRBV18 to TRBJ2-5, with TRBD1 matching over 8 bases. V shed 2 bases and J 3 bases; nucleotides not matched to a gene: 5. This CDR3 has 15 residues. The germline V gene has CDR1 KGHSH and CDR2 LQKENI.

This clonotype came up a few times. The rearrangement uses TRBV6-1 and TRBJ2-7; 9 nucleotides line up with TRBD1. The CDR3 contains 14 residues. Trimming at V came to 6 bases and at J to 5 bases, leaving 8 bases not matched to a gene. The V gene's germline CDR1 is MNHNS and CDR2 SASEGT. CDR3 sequence reads: CASREGQGFNEQYF. The CDR3 nucleotides read TGTGCCAGCAGGGAGGGACAGGGCTTTAACGAGCAGTACTTC.

This chain joins TRBV5-8 and TRBJ2-3, with 7 positions matching TRBD1. With V trimmed by 4 bases and J by 0 bases, 5 bases remained unmatched. Per germline, CDR1 SGHTS and CDR2 YDEGEE. The CDR3 is 15 residues long. The CDR3 DNA is TGTGCCAGCAGCAAACGGGACAGAAGCACAGATACGCAGTATTTT. Translated: CASSKRDRSTDTQYF. The variable domain in full, completed from reference TRBV5-8 and TRBJ2-3, reads EAGVTQSPTHLIKTRGQQATLRCSPISGHTSVYWYQQALGLGLQFLLWYDEGEERNRGNFPPRFSGRQFPNYSSELNVNALELEDSALYLCASSKRDRSTDTQYFGPGTRLTVL.

There are many counts of this clonotype. The V and J genes are TRBV7-2 and TRBJ2-2, with D tentatively TRBD2 (7 bases). CDR1 is SGHTA and CDR2 is FQGNSA in the germline V gene. CDR3 length equals 17 residues. The germline V and J ends were trimmed by 5 bases and 1 base, with 17 bases remaining between them. The CDR3 DNA is TGTGCCAGCAGCCCCCTTGCGGGGGCGATGAACACCGGGGAGCTGTTTTTT. Translated, it gives CASSPLAGAMNTGELFF.